This is a list of T cell receptor beta chains from one sample in a study of blood T cell repertoires in COVID-19. Sequencing was performed with immunoSEQ multiplex PCR; in TCRdb, only in-frame clones are kept and a portion is missing. The data hold some 44,000 clones, with over 75% observed a single time. Sequencing used peripheral blood. The receptors shown here come from a woman in her sixties with acute or convalescent COVID-19. Each CDR3 is given with its conserved first and last residue. The D gene is left open where the match is weak. Not all rows give a size; the values are once, few, many and, for expanded clones, a class.

TRBJ1-3 | TRBV28 | TRBD1 | . | TGTGCCAGCAGCTACAGGGGAACTCTTGGAAACACCATATATTTT | CASSYRGTLGNTIYF
TRBJ2-5 | TRBV5-1 | TRBD1 | . | TGCGCCAGCAGCTCAGGGGGACAGGGGCAGACCCAGTACTTC | CASSSGGQGQTQYF
TRBJ2-3 | TRBV6-4 | . | . | TGTGCCAGCAGTGAACCGGGCACAGATACGCAGTATTTT | CASSEPGTDTQYF
TRBJ1-2 | TRBV5-1 | TRBD1 | . | TGCGCCAGCAGCCCGGACATTGGACAGGTTGGGGGCTACACCTTC | CASSPDIGQVGGYTF
TRBJ1-6 | TRBV7-8 | TRBD1 | . | TGTGCCAGCAGTCGTGACAGGGCTTCGAATTCACCCCTCCACTTT | CASSRDRASNSPLHF
TRBJ1-5 | TRBV5-4 | . | few | TGTGCCAGCAGCTTAGGGGGTCCCAATCAGCCCCAGCATTTT | CASSLGGPNQPQHF
TRBJ2-3 | TRBV4-1 | TRBD2 | . | TGCGCCAGCAGAGTGACTAGCTCAGGCGGGGAGCTCGGCTTTTATTTT | CASRVTSSGGELGFYF
TRBJ2-3 | TRBV30 | . | . | TGTGCCTGGAGTGTAGCCGGGTTGCGGGATACGCAGTATTTT | CAWSVAGLRDTQYF
TRBJ2-3 | TRBV27 | . | few | TGTGCCAGCAGTGGGCTAGCCTCAGATACGCAGTATTTT | CASSGLASDTQYF
TRBJ1-1 | TRBV5-4 | . | . | TGTGCCAGCAGCTCGGTGAACACTGAAGCTTTCTTT | CASSSVNTEAFF
TRBJ2-1 | TRBV7-2 | TRBD1 | . | TGTGCCAGCAGCTCCACAGGGGCCAGGAATGAGCAGTTCTTC | CASSSTGARNEQFF
TRBJ1-3 | TRBV10-3 | . | . | TGTGCCATCAATCCGGGACTCCCGGGAGAAAACACCATATATTTT | CAINPGLPGENTIYF
TRBJ1-1 | TRBV3-1/TRBV3-2 | . | . | TGTGCCAGCAGCCAAGACAGGAACACTGAAGCTTTCTTT | CASSQDRNTEAFF
TRBJ2-5 | TRBV6-5 | TRBD2 | . | TGTGCCAGCAGTTACTCGAATAGCGGGGGGGAGACCCAGTACTTC | CASSYSNSGGETQYF
TRBJ2-1 | TRBV7-6 | TRBD2 | . | TGTGCCAGCAGCTTAGATATAGCGGGGGGGTACAATGAGCAGTTCTTC | CASSLDIAGGYNEQFF
TRBJ1-6 | TRBV2 | . | . | TGTGCCAGCAGAAGGGAGGCATCGAGAAATTCACCCCTCCACTTT | CASRREASRNSPLHF
TRBJ2-7 | TRBV14 | . | . | TGTGCCAGCAGCCGCGGACAGAGTGACGAGCAGTACTTC | CASSRGQSDEQYF
TRBJ2-7 | TRBV14 | TRBD1 | . | TGTGCCAGCAGCCAATACGTCGGGACAGGGTCCGAGCAGTACTTC | CASSQYVGTGSEQYF
TRBJ1-2 | TRBV28 | TRBD1 | . | TGTGCCAGCGGACCGATGGACAGGGGAGTTTTAGGCTACACCTTC | CASGPMDRGVLGYTF
TRBJ2-1 | TRBV3-1/TRBV3-2 | TRBD2 | . | TGTGCCAGCAGCCAAGGGACTAGCGGGGGAGGACCCTCCCCCAATGAGCAGTTCTTC | CASSQGTSGGGPSPNEQFF
TRBJ1-1 | TRBV10-3 | TRBD1 | once | TGTGCCATCAGTGGACAGGGGACTATGAACACTGAAGCTTTCTTT | CAISGQGTMNTEAFF
TRBJ2-7 | TRBV15 | TRBD1 | . | TGTGCCACCAGCAGACCGGGACAGGGAACCTACGAGCAGTACTTC | CATSRPGQGTYEQYF
TRBJ2-7 | TRBV4-2 | . | . | TGTGCCAGCAGTCACCTAGGGGAGGGGGGAGAGTACGAGCAGTACTTC | CASSHLGEGGEYEQYF
TRBJ2-2 | TRBV7-2 | TRBD2 | few | TGTGCCAGCAGCTTGTTGGGGACTAGAGGCGGCGGGGAGCTGTTTTTT | CASSLLGTRGGGELFF
TRBJ2-2 | TRBV5-1 | . | few | TGCGCCAGCAGCTTCGAGACTTCTAACACCGGGGAGCTGTTTTTT | CASSFETSNTGELFF
TRBJ1-2 | TRBV24-1 | . | once | TGTGCCACCAGTTCTTCGACAGTTAACTATGGCTACACCTTC | CATSSSTVNYGYTF
TRBJ2-3 | TRBV11-1 | . | . | TGTGCCAGCAGCTTAGCGCTTACGGGGTCAGATACGCAGTATTTT | CASSLALTGSDTQYF
TRBJ2-6 | TRBV5-8 | . | few | TGTGCCAGCAGCTTTCGGGGTGATGGGGCCAACGTCCTGACTTTC | CASSFRGDGANVLTF
TRBJ2-1 | TRBV5-1 | TRBD2 | . | TGCGCCAGCAGCTTGGCCAACCAGCGGGGGTTTAATGAGCAGTTCTTC | CASSLANQRGFNEQFF
TRBJ2-3 | TRBV19 | TRBD1 | . | TGTGCCAGTTCGCAGGGGGCAGATACGCAGTATTTT | CASSQGADTQYF
TRBJ2-7 | TRBV15 | . | . | TGTGCCACCAGCAGATCCAGGGACTCCGAGCAGTACTTC | CATSRSRDSEQYF
TRBJ1-1 | TRBV11-2 | TRBD1 | . | TGTGCCAGCACCTTGACAGGGGACACTGAAGCTTTCTTT | CASTLTGDTEAFF